Listed below are T cell receptor beta chains from one sample, sequenced in a study of CD8+CD57+ T cells in acquired aplastic anemia. TCRdb redid the calling of the reads with MiXCR, one entry per CDR3 protein. The sample yields about 71,000 distinct CDR3 sequences, around half seen once. Sequencing was done on a sample of sorted CD4+, CD8+, or CD8+CD57+ T cells (not recorded which) from PBMCs. These receptors were collected from a human donor in good health, serving as a control. CDR3s leave out the opening cysteine and the closing phenylalanine or tryptophan. For some rows the clone size is stated as once, few or many, or as a class when expanded; others skip it.

>TRBV12-3/TRBV12-4|many|12
ASSWGTARETQY
>TRBV20-1|.|14
SAQKPGLAHQETQY
>TRBV9|.|13
ASSVAAGWANVLT
>TRBV6-1|many|11
ATPGYDHNEQF
>TRBV5-4|.|10
ASSDYQETQY
>TRBV2|.|11
ASRWDGRGEQY
>TRBV2|once|11
ASSGDLGETQY
>TRBV12-3/TRBV12-4|many|13
ASSRWDRSTDTQY
>TRBV5-4|many|9
ASSLASEAF
>TRBV10-3|.|13
AISFDVRGGNEQF
>TRBV29-1|medium-sized|10
SARGNPYEQY